The rows below give T cell receptor beta chains drawn from one sample of a study of blood T cell repertoires in COVID-19. The table came from immunoSEQ multiplex PCR; TCRdb's copy has only in-frame clones and leaves some out. The repertoire holds approximately 94,000 clones, with roughly 88% as singletons. Sequencing input: peripheral blood. The receptors come from a human donor in a cohort sampled during active COVID-19. The CDR3 runs from the conserved cysteine through the conserved F or W. Fields, in order: J gene, D gene, V gene, clone size, CDR3 protein, CDR3 DNA. The D gene is left open where the match is weak. For some rows the clone size is stated as once, few or many, or as a class when expanded; others skip it.

>TRBJ2-7|TRBD1|TRBV6-2/TRBV6-3|-
CASSRDRGLYF
TGTGCCAGCAGCCGCGACAGGGGGCTCTACTTC
>TRBJ1-6|TRBD1|TRBV5-6|-
CASSSGTGKPLHF
TGTGCCAGCAGCTCCGGGACAGGGAAACCCCTCCACTTT
>TRBJ1-2|-|TRBV5-1|-
CASSLLVRQVGYTF
TGCGCCAGCAGCTTGCTGGTCCGACAGGTTGGCTACACCTTC
>TRBJ2-4|TRBD2|TRBV6-6|-
CASRGGLAGDIQYF
TGTGCCAGCAGGGGCGGACTAGCCGGGGACATTCAGTACTTC
>TRBJ2-7|TRBD1|TRBV7-9|-
CASSLADRGSSYEQYF
TGTGCCAGCAGCTTGGCCGACAGGGGCAGCTCCTACGAGCAGTACTTC
>TRBJ2-7|TRBD2|TRBV20-1|-
CSASAGGPLVEQYF
TGCAGTGCTAGTGCGGGAGGTCCCCTGGTAGAGCAGTACTTC
>TRBJ2-7|-|TRBV4-2|-
CASSQDTSGYEQYF
TGTGCCAGCAGCCAAGATACGAGCGGGTACGAGCAGTACTTC
>TRBJ1-2|-|TRBV2|-
CASSYRTMTYGYTF
TGTGCCAGCAGTTACAGGACAATGACCTATGGCTACACCTTC
>TRBJ2-7|-|TRBV28|-
CASSLIRGFTYEQYF
TGTGCCAGCAGTCTAATCAGAGGGTTTACCTACGAGCAGTACTTC
>TRBJ2-2|TRBD1|TRBV28|once
CASSKGQGIGLNNTGELFF
TGTGCCAGCAGTAAGGGACAGGGAATAGGGCTTAACAACACCGGGGAGCTGTTTTTT
>TRBJ1-2|-|TRBV7-9|-
CASSPSGVSGYTF
TGTGCCAGCAGCCCCTCCGGGGTATCCGGCTACACCTTC
>TRBJ2-7|TRBD1|TRBV19|-
CASSEGQALYEQYF
TGTGCCAGTAGTGAGGGACAGGCCCTCTACGAGCAGTACTTC
>TRBJ2-1|-|TRBV29-1|-
CSVDGASLSYNEQFF
TGCAGCGTTGACGGAGCTAGCCTGTCCTACAATGAGCAGTTCTTC
>TRBJ2-3|TRBD2|TRBV15|-
CATSRESGGADTQYF
TGTGCCACCAGCAGGGAGAGCGGGGGGGCAGATACGCAGTATTTT
>TRBJ2-5|-|TRBV4-3|-
CASSQDGGTLNF
TGCGCCAGCAGCCAAGATGGGGGGACCCTAAACTTC
>TRBJ2-1|-|TRBV1|-
CTSSHVPSGKVSYNEQFF
TGCACCAGCAGCCATGTACCCAGCGGAAAGGTCTCCTACAATGAGCAGTTCTTC
>TRBJ2-1|-|TRBV3-1/TRBV3-2|-
CASSRDFRLAYNEQFF
TGTGCCAGCAGCCGCGATTTCCGGCTAGCGTACAATGAGCAGTTCTTC
>TRBJ2-7|-|TRBV10-3|once
CAILIPGATYEQYF
TGTGCCATCCTGATCCCGGGAGCCACCTACGAGCAGTACTTC
>TRBJ2-5|TRBD2|TRBV29-1|-
CSVWDYKETQYF
TGCAGCGTTTGGGACTACAAAGAGACCCAGTACTTC
>TRBJ2-2|TRBD1|TRBV5-1|few
CANRTGENTGELFF
TGCGCCAACCGGACAGGGGAAAACACCGGGGAGCTGTTTTTT
>TRBJ2-2|-|TRBV12-3/TRBV12-4|many
CASGLGAGELFF
TGTGCCAGCGGCTTAGGCGCCGGGGAGCTGTTTTTT
>TRBJ2-7|TRBD2|TRBV20-1|-
CSASTSVESF
TGCAGTGCTTCGACTAGCGTTGAGAGCTTC
>TRBJ2-2|TRBD2|TRBV10-2|-
CASKPGRLAGLTGELFF
TGCGCCAGCAAACCGGGTCGGCTAGCGGGGCTCACCGGGGAGCTGTTTTTT